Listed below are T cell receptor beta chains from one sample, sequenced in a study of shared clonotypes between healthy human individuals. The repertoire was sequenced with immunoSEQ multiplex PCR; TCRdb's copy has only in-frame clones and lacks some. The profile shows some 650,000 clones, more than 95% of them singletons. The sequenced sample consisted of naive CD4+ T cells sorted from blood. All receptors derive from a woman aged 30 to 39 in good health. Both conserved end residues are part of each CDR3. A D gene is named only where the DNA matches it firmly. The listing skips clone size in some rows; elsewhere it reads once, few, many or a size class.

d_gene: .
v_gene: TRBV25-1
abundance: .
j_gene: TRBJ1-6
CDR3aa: CASSEFAVGSGSPLHF
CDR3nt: TGTGCCAGCAGTGAATTTGCGGTCGGCTCCGGTTCACCCCTCCACTTT

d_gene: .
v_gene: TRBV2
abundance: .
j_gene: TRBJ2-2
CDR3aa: CASTIGRGGTGELFF
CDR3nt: TGTGCCAGCACCATAGGGAGAGGGGGCACCGGGGAGCTGTTTTTT

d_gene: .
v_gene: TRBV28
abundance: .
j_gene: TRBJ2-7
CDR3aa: CASTLYPFSYEQYF
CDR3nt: TGTGCCAGCACCCTTTATCCGTTCTCCTACGAGCAGTACTTC

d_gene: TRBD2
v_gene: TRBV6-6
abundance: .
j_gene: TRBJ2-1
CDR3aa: CASTGREGQGNEQFF
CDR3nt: TGTGCCAGCACGGGGCGGGAGGGCCAAGGCAATGAGCAGTTCTTC

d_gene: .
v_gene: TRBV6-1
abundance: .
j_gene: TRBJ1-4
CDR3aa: CASTGTTPINEKLFF
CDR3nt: TGTGCCAGCACGGGAACGACCCCCATCAATGAAAAACTGTTTTTT

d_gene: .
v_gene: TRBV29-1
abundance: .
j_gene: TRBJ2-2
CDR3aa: CSVELGGRTNTGELFF
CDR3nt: TGCAGCGTTGAACTGGGCGGACGTACGAACACCGGGGAGCTGTTTTTT

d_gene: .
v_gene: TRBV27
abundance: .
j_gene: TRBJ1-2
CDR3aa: CASSLNSNYGYTF
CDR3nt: TGTGCCAGCAGTTTAAACAGTAACTATGGCTACACCTTC

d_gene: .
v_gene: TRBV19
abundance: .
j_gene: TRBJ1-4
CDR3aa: CASQLGYEKLFF
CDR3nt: TGTGCCAGTCAATTGGGATACGAAAAACTGTTTTTT

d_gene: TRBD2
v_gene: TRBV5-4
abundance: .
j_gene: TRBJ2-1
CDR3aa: CASSLVGTSKQFF
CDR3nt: TGTGCCAGCAGCTTGGTAGGGACTAGCAAGCAGTTCTTC

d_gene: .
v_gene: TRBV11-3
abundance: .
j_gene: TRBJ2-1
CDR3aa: CASSRTSGASGRYNEQFF
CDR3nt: TGTGCCAGCAGCCGCACGTCAGGGGCTAGCGGACGCTACAATGAGCAGTTCTTC

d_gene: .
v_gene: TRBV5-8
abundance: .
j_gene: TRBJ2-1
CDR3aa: CASSLGREYNEQFF
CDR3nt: TGTGCCAGCAGCTTGGGCAGGGAGTACAATGAGCAGTTCTTC

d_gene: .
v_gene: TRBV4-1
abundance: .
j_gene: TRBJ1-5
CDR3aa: CASSQGPRQPQHF
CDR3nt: TGCGCCAGCAGCCAAGGACCCCGGCAGCCCCAGCATTTT

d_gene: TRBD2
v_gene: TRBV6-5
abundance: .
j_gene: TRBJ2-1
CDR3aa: CASSYGAGPYNEQFF
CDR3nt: TGTGCCAGCAGTTACGGAGCGGGACCCTACAATGAGCAGTTCTTC

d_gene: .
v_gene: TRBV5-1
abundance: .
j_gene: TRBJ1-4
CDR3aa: CASSGGSEVGEKLFF
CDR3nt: TGCGCCAGCAGCGGGGGTAGCGAGGTCGGGGAAAAACTGTTTTTT

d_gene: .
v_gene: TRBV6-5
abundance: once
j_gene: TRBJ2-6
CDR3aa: CASRLAGANVLTF
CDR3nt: TGTGCCAGCAGACTTGCTGGGGCCAACGTCCTGACTTTC

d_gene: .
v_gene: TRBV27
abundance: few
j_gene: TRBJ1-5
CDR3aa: CASSSDQPQHF
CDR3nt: TGTGCCAGCAGTTCAGATCAGCCCCAGCATTTT

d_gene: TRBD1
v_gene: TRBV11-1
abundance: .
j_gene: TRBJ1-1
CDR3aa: CASSSDRGQWNTEAFF
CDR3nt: TGTGCCAGCAGCTCCGACAGGGGGCAATGGAACACTGAAGCTTTCTTT

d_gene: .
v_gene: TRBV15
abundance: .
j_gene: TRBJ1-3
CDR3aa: CATSRVGNTIYF
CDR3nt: TGTGCCACCAGCAGGGTGGGAAACACCATATATTTT

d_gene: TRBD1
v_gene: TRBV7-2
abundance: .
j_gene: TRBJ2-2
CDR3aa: CASSLVGTGAGTGELFF
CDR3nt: TGTGCCAGCAGCTTAGTAGGTACAGGGGCAGGAACCGGGGAGCTGTTTTTT

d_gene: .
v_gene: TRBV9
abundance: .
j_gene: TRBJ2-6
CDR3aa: CASSPPGLIANVLTF
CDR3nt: TGTGCCAGCAGCCCCCCTGGACTGATCGCAAACGTCCTGACTTTC

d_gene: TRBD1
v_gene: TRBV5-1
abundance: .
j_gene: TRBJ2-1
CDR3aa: CASSIGQGGSYNEQFF
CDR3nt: TGCGCCAGCAGCATAGGACAGGGTGGTTCCTACAATGAGCAGTTCTTC

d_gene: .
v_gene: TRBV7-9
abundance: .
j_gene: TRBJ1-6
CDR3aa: CASRTEIVGSPLHF
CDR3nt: TGTGCCAGCAGGACCGAAATAGTTGGTTCACCCCTCCACTTT

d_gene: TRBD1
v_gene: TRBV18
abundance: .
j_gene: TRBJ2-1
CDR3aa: CASSPDREEQFF
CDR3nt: TGTGCCAGCTCACCAGACAGGGAAGAGCAGTTCTTC

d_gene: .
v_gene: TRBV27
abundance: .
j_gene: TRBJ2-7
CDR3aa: CASKGGTSYEQYF
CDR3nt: TGTGCCAGCAAGGGCGGGACCTCCTACGAGCAGTACTTC

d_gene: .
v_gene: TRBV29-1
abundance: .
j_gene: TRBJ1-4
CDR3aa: CSVGVATNEKLFF
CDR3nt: TGCAGCGTTGGAGTTGCAACTAATGAAAAACTGTTTTTT

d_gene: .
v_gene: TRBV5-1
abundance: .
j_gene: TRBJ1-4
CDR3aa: CASSLGVDLNEKLFF
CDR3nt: TGCGCCAGCAGCTTGGGAGTGGATCTTAATGAAAAACTGTTTTTT

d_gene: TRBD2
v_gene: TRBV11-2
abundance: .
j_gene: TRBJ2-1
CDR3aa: CASSLGTSPHEQFF
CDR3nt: TGTGCCAGCAGCCTAGGGACTAGCCCCCATGAGCAGTTCTTC

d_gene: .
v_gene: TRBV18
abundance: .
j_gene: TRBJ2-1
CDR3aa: CASSPRPMTRNEQFF
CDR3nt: TGTGCCAGCTCACCGCGACCGATGACTCGCAATGAGCAGTTCTTC

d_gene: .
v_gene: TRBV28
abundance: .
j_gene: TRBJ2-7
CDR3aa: CASSFGLVTYEQYF
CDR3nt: TGTGCCAGCAGTTTCGGTCTCGTCACCTACGAGCAGTACTTC

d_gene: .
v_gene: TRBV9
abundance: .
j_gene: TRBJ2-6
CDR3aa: CASSVTSSGANVLTF
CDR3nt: TGTGCCAGCAGCGTAACTAGTTCTGGGGCCAACGTCCTGACTTTC

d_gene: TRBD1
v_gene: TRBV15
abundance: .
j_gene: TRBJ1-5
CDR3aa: CATSRTSGQGPQPQHF
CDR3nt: TGTGCCACCAGCAGAACTTCGGGACAGGGGCCCCAGCCCCAGCATTTT

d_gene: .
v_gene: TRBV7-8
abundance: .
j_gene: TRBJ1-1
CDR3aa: CASSPLPRGREAFF
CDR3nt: TGTGCCAGCAGCCCCCTCCCTCGGGGACGAGAAGCTTTCTTT

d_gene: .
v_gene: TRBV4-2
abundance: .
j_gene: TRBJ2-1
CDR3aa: CASSTQGGGYNEQFF
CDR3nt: TGTGCCAGCAGCACACAAGGAGGGGGGTACAATGAGCAGTTCTTC

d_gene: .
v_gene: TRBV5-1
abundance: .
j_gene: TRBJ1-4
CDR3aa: CASSQGIGEKLFF
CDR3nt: TGCGCCAGCAGCCAGGGGATAGGTGAAAAACTGTTTTTT

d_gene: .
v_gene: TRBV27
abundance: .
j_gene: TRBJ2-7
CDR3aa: CASSLVGRYYEQYF
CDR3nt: TGTGCCAGCAGTTTAGTTGGACGGTACTACGAGCAGTACTTC

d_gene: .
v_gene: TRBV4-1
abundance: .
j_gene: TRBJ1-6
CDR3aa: CASSQEQGFYNSPLHF
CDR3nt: TGCGCCAGCAGCCAAGAACAGGGTTTTTATAATTCACCCCTCCACTTT

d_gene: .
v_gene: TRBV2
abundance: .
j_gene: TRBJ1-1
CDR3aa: CASQTLGGSGAMGTEAFF
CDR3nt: TGTGCCAGCCAGACTCTGGGGGGATCCGGGGCCATGGGCACTGAAGCTTTCTTT

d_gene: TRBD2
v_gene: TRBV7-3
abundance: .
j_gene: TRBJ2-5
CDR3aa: CASSLAGLGETQYF
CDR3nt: TGTGCCAGCAGCTTAGCGGGACTAGGGGAGACCCAGTACTTC

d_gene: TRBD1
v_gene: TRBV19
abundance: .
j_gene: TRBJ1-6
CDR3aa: CASSHPEGASSYNSPLHF
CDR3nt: TGTGCCAGTAGTCACCCTGAGGGGGCGAGCTCCTATAATTCACCCCTCCACTTT

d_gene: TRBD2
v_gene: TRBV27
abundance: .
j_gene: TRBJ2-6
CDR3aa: CASRPRGGLWTGANVLTF
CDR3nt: TGTGCCAGCAGGCCCCGGGGGGGCCTATGGACTGGGGCCAACGTCCTGACTTTC

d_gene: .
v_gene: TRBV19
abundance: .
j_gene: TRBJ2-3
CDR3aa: CASSPHRGDNGDTQYF
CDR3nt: TGTGCCAGTAGTCCACACCGGGGGGACAATGGGGATACGCAGTATTTT

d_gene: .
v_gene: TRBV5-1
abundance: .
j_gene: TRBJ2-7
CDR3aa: CASTLAGGSYEQYF
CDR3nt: TGCGCCAGCACGTTGGCTGGGGGCTCCTACGAGCAGTACTTC

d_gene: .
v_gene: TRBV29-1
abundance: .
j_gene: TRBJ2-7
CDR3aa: CSVDAGTYEQYF
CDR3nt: TGCAGCGTTGACGCAGGTACCTACGAGCAGTACTTC

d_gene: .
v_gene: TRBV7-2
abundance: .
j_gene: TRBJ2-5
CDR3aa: CASSPGGQFTRTQYF
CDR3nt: TGTGCCAGCAGCCCCGGGGGACAGTTCACCCGGACCCAGTACTTC

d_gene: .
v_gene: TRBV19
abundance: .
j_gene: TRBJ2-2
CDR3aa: CASSILTGSGELFF
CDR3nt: TGTGCCAGTAGTATATTAACAGGCTCCGGGGAGCTGTTTTTT

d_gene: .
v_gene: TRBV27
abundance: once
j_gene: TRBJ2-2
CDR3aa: CASSYLGTGELFF
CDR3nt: TGTGCCAGCAGTTACCTGGGAACCGGGGAGCTGTTTTTT

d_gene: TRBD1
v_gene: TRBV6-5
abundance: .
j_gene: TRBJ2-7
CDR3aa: CASSLDRVKQYF
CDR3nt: TGTGCCAGCAGTCTCGACAGGGTTAAGCAGTACTTC

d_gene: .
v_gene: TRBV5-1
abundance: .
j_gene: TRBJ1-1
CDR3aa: CASSVVVGVEAFF
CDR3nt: TGCGCCAGCAGCGTGGTGGTAGGGGTTGAAGCTTTCTTT

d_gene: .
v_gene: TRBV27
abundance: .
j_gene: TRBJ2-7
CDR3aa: CASSLSRSGTAHYEQYF
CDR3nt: TGTGCCAGCAGTTTATCCAGGTCGGGGACGGCTCACTACGAGCAGTACTTC